Listed here are 21 T cell receptor beta chains from one sample, sequenced in a study of CD8+CD57+ T cells in acquired aplastic anemia. Profiling that covered TCR beta VDJ and CDR3 relied on genomic DNA as its template. In TCRdb, the reads were re-called with MiXCR into one record per CDR3 protein. The repertoire includes 80,000 or so distinct CDR3 sequences, roughly half of them detected once, and around 63% sits in the top ten. Material for sequencing was sorted CD4+, CD8+, or CD8+CD57+ T cells (not recorded which) from PBMCs. The source of these receptors is a human donor in good health, serving as a control.

The chain has TRBV7-2 and TRBJ1-2; D call uncertain. This CDR3 contains 13 residues. The germline V gene has CDR1 SGHTA and CDR2 FQGNSA. With 5 bases removed from V and 3 bases from J, the gap between germline ends came to 10 bases. CDR3 amino acids: CASSPGPDYGYTF. CDR3 nucleotide sequence: TGTGCCAGCAGCCCCGGACCAGACTATGGCTACACCTTC. The complete variable domain, with remaining parts taken from reference TRBV7-2 and TRBJ1-2, reads GAGVSQSPSNKVTEKGKDVELRCDPISGHTALYWYRQSLGQGLEFLIYFQGNSAPDKSGLPSDRFSAERTGGSVSTLTIQRTQQEDSAVYLCASSPGPDYGYTFGSGTRLTVV.

A few counts support this clonotype. The chain couples TRBV25-1 to TRBJ2-3; 10 positions agree with TRBD2. Looked up from germline, CDR1 is MGHDK and CDR2 is SYGVNS. The ends lost 4 bases at V and 6 bases at J; junction bases unmatched: 7. The CDR3 contains 15 residues. CDR3 loop: CASSALAGDGDTQYF. Written as DNA, the CDR3 is TGTGCCAGCAGTGCCCTAGCGGGGGATGGGGATACGCAGTATTTT.

The V gene is TRBV12-3 or TRBV12-4, the J gene TRBJ1-2; 7 bases are a match to TRBD1. The CDR3 contains 16 residues. With 4 bases clipped from V and 8 bases from J, the junction kept 16 bases outside the gene matches. This chain's CDR3 is CASSSPLGTVRRGYTF. CDR3 in DNA: TGTGCCAGCAGTTCCCCCCTCGGGACAGTGCGGAGAGGCTACACCTTC.

This rearrangement joins TRBV7-9 to TRBJ2-3; D unclear. The CDR3 is 11 amino acids. Germline CDR1 reads SEHNR; CDR2 reads FQNEAQ (reference sequence). V was shortened by 8 bases and J by 3 bases, with 6 bases between the two germline ends. The DNA of the CDR3 is TGTGCCAGCGATCCGACAGATACGCAGTATTTT. Amino acid sequence: CASDPTDTQYF.

A remark on this clonotype: A much larger clone differs by one base, so this may be a read error. The rearrangement joins TRBV12-3 or TRBV12-4 to TRBJ2-1, with D tentatively TRBD1 (6 bases). This CDR3 is 13 amino acids long. CDR3 DNA: TGTGCCAGCAGCTGGACAGCGTACAATGAGCGGTTCTTC. Translating it yields CASSWTAYNERFF.

V and J are TRBV30 and TRBJ2-5; possibly TRBD2 for D (5 bases). The ends were cut back, 2 bases at V and 0 bases at J, with 10 bases in the middle. Germline V lookup: CDR1 GTSNPN, CDR2 SVGIG (reference sequence). The CDR3 has 14 residues. CDR3 sequence: CAWSSGLDQETQYF. In DNA, the CDR3 is TGTGCCTGGAGTAGCGGACTCGACCAAGAGACCCAGTACTTC.

This clonotype has at least ten counts. The gene calls are TRBV4-2 and TRBJ2-1; 9 nucleotides align to TRBD2. CDR1 and CDR2 from the germline V gene are LGHNA and YNFKEQ. This CDR3 is 17 amino acids long. V lost 3 bases and J lost 9; bases outside the gene matches: 15. For the CDR3, the DNA is TGTGCCAGCAGCCAGGACTATAGCGGGAGTCCCTCGGGTGAGCAGTTCTTC. This codes for CASSQDYSGSPSGEQFF.

As regards this clonotype: A single base separates this from a much larger clone, so it may be a read error. This chain joins TRBV30 and TRBJ2-7; maybe TRBD2 (6 bases). V lost 2 bases and J lost 5, with 13 bases in between. The germline V gene has CDR1 GTSNPN and CDR2 SVGIG (reference sequence). The CDR3 is made up of 13 amino acids. The CDR3 DNA follows: TGTGCCTGGAGTAACGGGGGAAGGCACGAGCAGTACTTC. Its translation is CAWSNGGRHEQYF.

There are many counts of this clonotype. This chain uses TRBV3-1 with TRBJ2-7; the D gene is possibly TRBD2 (5 bases). The CDR3 is 13 residues long. Germline assignment: CDR1 LGHDT and CDR2 YNNKEL (reference sequence). The V gene lost 0 bases and the J gene lost 3 bases, with 6 bases spanning the gap. CDR3 nucleotide sequence: TGTGCCAGCAGCCAAGAAGAGGGCTACGAGCAGTACTTC. Translated, it gives CASSQEEGYEQYF.

This clonotype came up many times. This chain uses TRBV7-6 with TRBJ1-4, with no clear D. The CDR3 has 12 amino acids. CDR1 and CDR2 from the germline V gene are SGHVS and FNYEAQ. V lost 1 base to trimming and J lost 12 bases, with 9 bases between them. The CDR3 here is CASSLGGEELFF. CDR3 nucleotide sequence: TGTGCCAGCAGCTTAGGTGGGGAGGAACTGTTTTTT.

The chain couples TRBV19 to TRBJ2-1; D assignment may be TRBD1 or TRBD2 (5 bases each). The CDR3 runs to 15 residues. The germline V gene encodes CDR1 LNHDA and CDR2 SQIVND (reference sequence). V was pared by 6 bases and J by 5 bases, with 17 bases between. The CDR3 nucleotides are TGTGCCAGTAGCCACTCCGGGACCGTCGACAATGAGCAGTTCTTC. It translates to CASSHSGTVDNEQFF.

CDR3 loop: CASSEDRGKNTEAFF. In nucleotides, the CDR3 is TGTGCCAGCTCAGAGGACAGAGGGAAGAACACTGAAGCTTTCTTT. This sequence joins TRBV25-1 and TRBJ1-1, with a tentative D call TRBD1 (6 bases). The CDR3 is made up of 15 amino acids. Germline CDR1 reads MGHDK; CDR2 reads SYGVNS. The V end was cut by 8 bases, the J end by 1 base, with 17 bases between.

The V call is TRBV19, the J call TRBJ1-6, with 11 nucleotides matching TRBD1. Germline V CDR1 and CDR2: LNHDA, SQIVND (reference sequence). The CDR3 length is 15 residues. V dropped 4 bases and J dropped 9; count of bases not matched to a gene: 5. CDR3 sequence: CASSTGQGGSSPLHF. In DNA form, the CDR3 reads TGTGCCAGTAGTACGGGACAGGGGGGCAGTTCACCCCTCCACTTT.

In nucleotides, the CDR3 is TGTGCCAGCAGGCCCAACAGGGAGGATGGCTACACCTTC. Translating gives CASRPNREDGYTF. J is TRBJ1-2 and V is TRBV2; TRBD1 is a possible D gene (6 bases). Germline CDR1 is SNHLY and CDR2 is FYNNEI. CDR3 size: 13 residues. V lost 6 bases and J lost 6, with 14 bases in between.

At least ten counts were recorded for this clonotype. CDR3 nucleotide sequence: TGTGCCAGCACCCAGGAAGGACAGGGGTGGAAGGCTGAGCAGTTCTTC. Amino acid sequence: CASTQEGQGWKAEQFF. V gene TRBV11-3 combines with J gene TRBJ2-1, with 9 nucleotides matching TRBD1. After removal of 7 bases from V and 9 bases from J, the junction contained 16 bases not matched to a gene. This CDR3 spans 16 amino acids. Germline assignment: CDR1 SGHNT and CDR2 YENEEA.

The J gene is TRBJ2-5, the V gene TRBV24-1, with 9 bases matching TRBD2. CDR1 is KGHDR, CDR2 SFDVKD, per germline. CDR3 length: 14 amino acids. V dropped 11 bases and J dropped 4; count of bases not matched to a gene: 10. The CDR3 protein is CAIGVAGVGETQYF. The CDR3 DNA reads as TGTGCCATCGGGGTAGCGGGAGTCGGAGAGACCCAGTACTTC.

The chain combines TRBV20-1 with TRBJ2-3; D not certain. V gave up 5 bases and J gave up 6 bases, with 12 bases separating them. This CDR3 spans 12 amino acids. Germline lookup yields CDR1 DFQATT and CDR2 SNEGSKA (reference sequence). In DNA form, the CDR3 reads TGCAGTGCTCCTATATTAGGGGATACGCAGTATTTT. Protein sequence: CSAPILGDTQYF.

The CDR3 reads CASSGPGQTNTEAFF. As DNA, the CDR3 is TGCGCCAGCAGTGGACCGGGACAGACGAACACTGAAGCTTTCTTT. The rearrangement joins TRBV10-1 to TRBJ1-1, with 7 bases that match TRBD1. Germline V gives CDR1 WNHNN, CDR2 SYGVQD (reference sequence). V shed 4 bases and J 1 base; nucleotides not matched to a gene: 6. This CDR3 region has 15 residues.

With regard to this clonotype: Compared with germline, one end of the junction differs, possibly owing to a read error. The chain links TRBV25-1 to TRBJ2-3; 14 bases line up with TRBD2. The CDR3 runs to 18 residues. The germline gives CDR1 MGHDK, CDR2 SYGVNS. The CDR3 spells CASSEAEGLAGVGDTRYF. The CDR3 bases are TGTGCCAGCAGTGAAGCGGAGGGACTAGCGGGAGTAGGTGATACGCGGTATTTT.

This clonotype was recorded many times. The rearrangement joins TRBV29-1 to TRBJ1-1, with 12 bases lining up with TRBD1. Germline V gives CDR1 SQVTM, CDR2 ANQGSEA. The trim removed 3 bases at V and 4 bases at J, leaving 6 bases unmatched. CDR3 length: 15 residues. The CDR3 nucleotides read TGCAGCGTTGACCTGGGACAGGGGGCCGGCACTGAAGCTTTCTTT. Residues: CSVDLGQGAGTEAFF.

The chain employs TRBV20-1 and TRBJ1-5; TRBD1 might be the D (6 bases). Trimming shortened V by 0 bases and J by 5 bases, and 11 bases separated the two germline ends. This CDR3 has 14 amino acids. Germline V gene data show CDR1 as DFQATT and CDR2 as SNEGSKA (reference sequence). The CDR3 region is CSARDKGVDQPQHF. The CDR3 region has the DNA TGCAGTGCTAGAGATAAGGGGGTAGATCAGCCCCAGCATTTT.